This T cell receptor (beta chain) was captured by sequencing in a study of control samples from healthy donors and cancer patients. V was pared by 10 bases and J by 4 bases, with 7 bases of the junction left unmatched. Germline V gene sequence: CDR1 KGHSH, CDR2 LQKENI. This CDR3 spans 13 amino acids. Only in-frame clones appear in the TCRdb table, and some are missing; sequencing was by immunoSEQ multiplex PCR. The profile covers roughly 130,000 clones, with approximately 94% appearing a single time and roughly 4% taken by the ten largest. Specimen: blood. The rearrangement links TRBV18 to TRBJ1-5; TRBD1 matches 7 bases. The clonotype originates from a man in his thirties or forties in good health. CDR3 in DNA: TGTGCCACCCAGACGACAGGGAATCAGCCCCAGCATTTT. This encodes CATQTTGNQPQHF. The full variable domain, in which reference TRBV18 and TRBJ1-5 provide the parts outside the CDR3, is NAGVMQNPRHLVRRRGQEARLRCSPMKGHSHVYWYRQLPEEGLKFMVYLQKENIIDESGMPKERFSAEFPKEGPSILRIQQVVRGDSAAYFCATQTTGNQPQHFGDGTRLSIL.